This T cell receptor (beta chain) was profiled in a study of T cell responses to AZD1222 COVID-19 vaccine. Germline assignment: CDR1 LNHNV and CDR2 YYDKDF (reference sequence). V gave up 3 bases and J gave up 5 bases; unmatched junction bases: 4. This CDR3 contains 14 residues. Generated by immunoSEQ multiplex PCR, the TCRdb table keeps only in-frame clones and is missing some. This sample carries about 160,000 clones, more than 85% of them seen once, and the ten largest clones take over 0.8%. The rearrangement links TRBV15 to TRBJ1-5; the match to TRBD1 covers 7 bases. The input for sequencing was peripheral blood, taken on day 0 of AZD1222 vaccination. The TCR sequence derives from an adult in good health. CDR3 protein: CATSRTGNYQPQHF. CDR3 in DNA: TGTGCCACCAGCAGGACAGGGAACTATCAGCCCCAGCATTTT. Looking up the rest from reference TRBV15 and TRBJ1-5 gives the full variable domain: DAMVIQNPRYQVTQFGKPVTLSCSQTLNHNVMYWYQQKSSQAPKLLFHYYDKDFNNEADTPDNFQSRRPNTSFCFLDIRSPGLGDTAMYLCATSRTGNYQPQHFGDGTRLSIL.